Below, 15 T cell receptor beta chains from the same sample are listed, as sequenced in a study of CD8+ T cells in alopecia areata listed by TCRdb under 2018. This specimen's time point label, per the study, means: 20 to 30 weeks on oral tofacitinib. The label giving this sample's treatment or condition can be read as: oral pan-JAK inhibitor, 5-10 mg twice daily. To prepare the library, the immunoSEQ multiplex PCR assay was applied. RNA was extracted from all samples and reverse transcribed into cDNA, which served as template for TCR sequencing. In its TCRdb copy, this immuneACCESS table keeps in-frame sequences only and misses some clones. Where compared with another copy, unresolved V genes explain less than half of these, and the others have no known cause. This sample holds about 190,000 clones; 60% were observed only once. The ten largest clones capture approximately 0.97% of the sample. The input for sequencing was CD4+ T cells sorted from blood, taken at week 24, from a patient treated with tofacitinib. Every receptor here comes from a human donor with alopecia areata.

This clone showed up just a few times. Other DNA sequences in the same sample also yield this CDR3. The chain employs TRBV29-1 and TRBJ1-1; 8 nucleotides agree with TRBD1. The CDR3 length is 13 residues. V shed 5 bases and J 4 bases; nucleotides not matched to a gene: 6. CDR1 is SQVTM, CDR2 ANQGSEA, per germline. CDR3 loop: CSVSQGAGTEAFF. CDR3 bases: TGCAGCGTTAGTCAGGGGGCGGGCACTGAAGCTTTCTTT.

CDR3: CASRLGTASGAYEQYF. The CDR3 DNA reads as TGTGCCAGCAGATTGGGGACCGCTAGCGGGGCCTACGAGCAGTACTTC. The chain employs TRBV2 and TRBJ2-7; TRBD2 matches 9 bases. J was trimmed by 2 bases and V by 6 bases; bases with no gene match: 11. CDR3 length: 16 amino acids. Germline V gene sequence: CDR1 SNHLY, CDR2 FYNNEI.

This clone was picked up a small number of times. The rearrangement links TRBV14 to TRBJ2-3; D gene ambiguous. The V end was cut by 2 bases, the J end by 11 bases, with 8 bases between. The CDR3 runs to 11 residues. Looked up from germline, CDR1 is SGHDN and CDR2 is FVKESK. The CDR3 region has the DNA TGTGCCAGCAGCCAATCGCTTTTGCAGTATTTT. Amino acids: CASSQSLLQYF.

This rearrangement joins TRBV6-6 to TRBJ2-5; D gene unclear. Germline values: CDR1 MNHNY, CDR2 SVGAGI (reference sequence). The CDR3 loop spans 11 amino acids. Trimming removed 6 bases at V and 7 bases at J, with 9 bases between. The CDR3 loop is CASSPSATQYF. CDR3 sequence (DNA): TGTGCCAGCAGCCCCAGCGCGACCCAGTACTTC.

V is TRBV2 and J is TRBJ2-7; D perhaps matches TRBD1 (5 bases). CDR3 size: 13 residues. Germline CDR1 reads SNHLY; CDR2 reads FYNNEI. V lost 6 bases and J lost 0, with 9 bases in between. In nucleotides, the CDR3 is TGTGCCAGCAGACTCACAGGCTCCTACGAGCAGTACTTC. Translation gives CASRLTGSYEQYF.

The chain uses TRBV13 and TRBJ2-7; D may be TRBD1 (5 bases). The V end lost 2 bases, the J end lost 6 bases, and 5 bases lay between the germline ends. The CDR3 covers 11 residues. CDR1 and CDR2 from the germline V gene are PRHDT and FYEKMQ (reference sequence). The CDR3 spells CASSLTGEQYF. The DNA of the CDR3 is TGTGCCAGCAGCTTAACAGGCGAGCAGTACTTC.

The CDR3 DNA sequence: TGTGCCTGGAGTCCCCGAGGGGGGGCAGTTAACTATGGCTACACCTTC. Translation gives CAWSPRGGAVNYGYTF. The chain carries TRBV30 and TRBJ1-2; maybe TRBD1 (6 bases). V gave up 2 bases and J gave up 1 base, with 17 bases separating them. The germline V gene has CDR1 GTSNPN and CDR2 SVGIG (reference sequence). The CDR3 is 16 amino acids. Full variable domain (remainder filled in from reference TRBV30 and TRBJ1-2): SQTIHQWPATLVQPVGSPLSLECTVEGTSNPNLYWYRQAAGRGLQLLFYSVGIGQISSEVPQNLSASRPQDRQFILSSKKLLLSDSGFYLCAWSPRGGAVNYGYTFGSGTRLTVV.

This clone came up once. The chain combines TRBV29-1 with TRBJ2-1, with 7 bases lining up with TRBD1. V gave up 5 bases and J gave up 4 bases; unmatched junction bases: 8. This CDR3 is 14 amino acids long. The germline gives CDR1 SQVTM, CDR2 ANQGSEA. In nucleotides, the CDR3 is TGCAGCGTTAGCCAGGGGGTTGTGTACAATGAGCAGTTCTTC. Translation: CSVSQGVVYNEQFF.

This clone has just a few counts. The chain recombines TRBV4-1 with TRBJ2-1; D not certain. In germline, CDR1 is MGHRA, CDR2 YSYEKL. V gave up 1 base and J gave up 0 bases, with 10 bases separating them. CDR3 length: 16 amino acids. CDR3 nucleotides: TGCGCCAGCAGCCAAGTCGACATCATCTCCTACAATGAGCAGTTCTTC. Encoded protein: CASSQVDIISYNEQFF.

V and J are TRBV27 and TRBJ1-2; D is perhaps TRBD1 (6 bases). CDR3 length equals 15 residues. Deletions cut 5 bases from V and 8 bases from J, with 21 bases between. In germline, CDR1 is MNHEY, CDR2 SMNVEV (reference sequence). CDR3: CASSPGFRGLRGYTF. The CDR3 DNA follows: TGTGCCAGCAGTCCTGGATTTCGGGGGCTCAGGGGCTACACCTTC.

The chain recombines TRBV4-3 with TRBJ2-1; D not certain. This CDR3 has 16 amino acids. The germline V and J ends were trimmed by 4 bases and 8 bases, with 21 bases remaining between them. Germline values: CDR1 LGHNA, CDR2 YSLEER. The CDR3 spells CASSLRVGIDSHEQFF. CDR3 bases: TGCGCCAGCAGCCTAAGGGTGGGGATTGATTCGCATGAGCAGTTCTTC.

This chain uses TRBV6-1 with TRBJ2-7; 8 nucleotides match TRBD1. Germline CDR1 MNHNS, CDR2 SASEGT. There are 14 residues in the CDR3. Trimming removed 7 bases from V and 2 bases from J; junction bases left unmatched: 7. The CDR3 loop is CASNPTGDTYEQYF. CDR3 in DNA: TGTGCCAGCAACCCGACAGGGGACACCTACGAGCAGTACTTC.

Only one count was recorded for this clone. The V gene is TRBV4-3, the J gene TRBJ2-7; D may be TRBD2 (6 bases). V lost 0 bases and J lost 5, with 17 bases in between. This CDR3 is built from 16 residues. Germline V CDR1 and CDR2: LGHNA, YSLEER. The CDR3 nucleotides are TGCGCCAGCAGCCAAGAGCGGGGATTCCCTGGGCACGAGCAGTACTTC. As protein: CASSQERGFPGHEQYF.

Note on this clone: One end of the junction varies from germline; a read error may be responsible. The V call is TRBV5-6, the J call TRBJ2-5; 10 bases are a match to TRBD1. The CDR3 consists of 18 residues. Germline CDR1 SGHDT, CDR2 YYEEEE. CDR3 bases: TGTGCCAGCAGTTTGGGGATTGGACAGGGGGACCACCAAGAGACCCAGTACTTC. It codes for CASSLGIGQGDHQETQYF.

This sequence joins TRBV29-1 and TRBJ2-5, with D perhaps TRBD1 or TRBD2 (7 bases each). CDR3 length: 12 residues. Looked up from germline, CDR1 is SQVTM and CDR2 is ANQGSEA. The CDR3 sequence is CQGGDGASTQYF. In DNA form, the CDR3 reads TGCCAGGGGGGGGATGGGGCCAGTACCCAGTACTTC.